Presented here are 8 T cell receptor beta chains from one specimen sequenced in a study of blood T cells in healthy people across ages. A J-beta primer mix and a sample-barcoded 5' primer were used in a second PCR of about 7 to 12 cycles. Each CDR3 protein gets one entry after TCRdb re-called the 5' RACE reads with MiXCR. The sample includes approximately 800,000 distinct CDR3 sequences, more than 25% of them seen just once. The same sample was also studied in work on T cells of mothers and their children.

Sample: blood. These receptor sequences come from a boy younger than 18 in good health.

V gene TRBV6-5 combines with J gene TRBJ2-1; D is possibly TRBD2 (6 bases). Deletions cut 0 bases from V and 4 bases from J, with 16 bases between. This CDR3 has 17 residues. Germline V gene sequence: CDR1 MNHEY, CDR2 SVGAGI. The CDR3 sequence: CASSYSLPSGVYNEQFF. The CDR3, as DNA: TGTGCCAGCAGTTACTCTCTACCCTCGGGGGTATACAATGAGCAGTTCTTC.

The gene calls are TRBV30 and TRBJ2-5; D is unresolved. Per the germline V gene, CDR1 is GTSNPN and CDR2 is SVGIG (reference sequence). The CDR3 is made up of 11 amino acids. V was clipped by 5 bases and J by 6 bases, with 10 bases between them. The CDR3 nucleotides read TGTGCCTGGGTACTTTGGAAGACCCAGTACTTC. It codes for CAWVLWKTQYF. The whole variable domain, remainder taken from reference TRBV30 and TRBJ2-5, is SQTIHQWPATLVQPVGSPLSLECTVEGTSNPNLYWYRQAAGRGLQLLFYSVGIGQISSEVPQNLSASRPQDRQFILSSKKLLLSDSGFYLCAWVLWKTQYFGPGTRLLVL.

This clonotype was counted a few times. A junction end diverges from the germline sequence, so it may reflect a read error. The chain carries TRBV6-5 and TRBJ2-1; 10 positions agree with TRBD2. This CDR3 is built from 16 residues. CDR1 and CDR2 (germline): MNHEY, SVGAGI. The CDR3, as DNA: TGTGCCAGCAGTTACTCGTACAGCGGGGGGGCCGGTGAGCAGCTCTTC. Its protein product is CASSYSYSGGAGEQLF.

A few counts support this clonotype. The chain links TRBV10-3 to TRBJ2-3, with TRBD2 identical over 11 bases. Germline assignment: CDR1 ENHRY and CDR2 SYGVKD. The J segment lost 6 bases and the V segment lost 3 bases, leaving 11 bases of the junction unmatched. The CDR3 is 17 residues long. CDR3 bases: TGTGCCATCAGTGACGTTCGACTAGCGGGGATGAGGGATACGCAGTATTTT. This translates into CAISDVRLAGMRDTQYF.

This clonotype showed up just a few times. The CDR3 sequence is CSVGAGGGGYNEQFF. CDR3 coding DNA: TGCAGTGTAGGGGCGGGGGGGGGCGGCTACAATGAGCAGTTCTTC. The chain is built from TRBV20-1 and TRBJ2-5; 9 bases match TRBD2. Gene TRBJ2-1 matches the end of the DNA better, so the J call may be wrong. The CDR3 has 15 amino acids. The germline gives CDR1 DFQATT, CDR2 SNEGSKA (reference sequence).

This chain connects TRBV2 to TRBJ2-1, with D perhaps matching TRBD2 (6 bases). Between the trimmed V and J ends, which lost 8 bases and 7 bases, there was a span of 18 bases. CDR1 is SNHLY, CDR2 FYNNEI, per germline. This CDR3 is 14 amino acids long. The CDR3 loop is CASGDGPGRNEQFF. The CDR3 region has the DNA TGTGCCAGCGGGGATGGGCCAGGGAGGAATGAGCAGTTCTTC.

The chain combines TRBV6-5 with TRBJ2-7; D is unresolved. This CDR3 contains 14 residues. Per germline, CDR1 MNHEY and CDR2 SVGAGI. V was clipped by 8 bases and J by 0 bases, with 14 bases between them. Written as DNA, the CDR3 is TGTGCCAGCGGGCGGTTACGAAGCTCCTACGAGCAGTACTTC. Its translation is CASGRLRSSYEQYF.

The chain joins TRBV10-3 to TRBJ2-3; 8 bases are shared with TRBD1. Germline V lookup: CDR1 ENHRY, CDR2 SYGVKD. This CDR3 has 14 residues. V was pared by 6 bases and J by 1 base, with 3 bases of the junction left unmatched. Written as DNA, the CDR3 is TGTGCCATCAGCGGACAGGGCGGCACAGATACGCAGTATTTT. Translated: CAISGQGGTDTQYF.